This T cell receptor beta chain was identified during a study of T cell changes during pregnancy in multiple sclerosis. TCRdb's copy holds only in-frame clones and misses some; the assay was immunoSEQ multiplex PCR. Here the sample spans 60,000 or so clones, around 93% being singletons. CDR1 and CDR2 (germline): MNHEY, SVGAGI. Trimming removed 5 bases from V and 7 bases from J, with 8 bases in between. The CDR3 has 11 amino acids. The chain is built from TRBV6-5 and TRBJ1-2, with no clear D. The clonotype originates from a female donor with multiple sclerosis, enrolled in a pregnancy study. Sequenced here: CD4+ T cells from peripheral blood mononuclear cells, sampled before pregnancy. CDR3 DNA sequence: TGTGCCAGCAGTCACACGGGTGGCTACACCTTC. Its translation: CASSHTGGYTF.